Here is one TCR beta chain with its context. Study members were between 18 and 89 years old and lived in 24 US regions. In assigning cohorts, the study relied on participant-reported clinical history. The data stem from a study of blood T cell repertoires in COVID-19. Whole-study context: COVID-19 samples, acute and convalescent, were from the United States, Italy and Spain.

Sequencing used immunoSEQ multiplex PCR; TCRdb keeps in-frame clones, though not all of them. The data contain fewer than 250,000 clones, roughly 90% of them singletons. CDR3 size: 14 residues. Germline V gene lookup returns CDR1 MGHRA and CDR2 YSYEKL. The trim removed 1 base at V and 7 bases at J, leaving 4 bases unmatched. The origin of this receptor is a woman in her 30s with acute COVID-19. The V and J genes are TRBV4-1 and TRBJ1-5; TRBD1 aligns across 7 bases. The specimen sequenced was PBMCs or T cells enriched from blood (not recorded which). The CDR3 protein is CASSQGDSWQPQHF. For the CDR3, the DNA is TGCGCCAGCAGCCAAGGGGACAGTTGGCAGCCCCAGCATTTT.